This TCR beta chain was identified in a study of a mutant IDH1 vaccine in newly diagnosed glioma. About the study: There were eight vaccinations for patients, given in weeks 1, 3, 5, 7, 11, 15, 19 and 23. The therapy given earlier, which was standard therapy, consisted of radiotherapy, temozolomide, or both, and most of the patients received both. Study conclusions and caveats: Induction of immune responses by the vaccine occurred in more than 85% of patients.

Some clones are missing from TCRdb's copy, which holds only in-frame ones; the method was immunoSEQ multiplex PCR. The data show around 61,000 clones, approximately 90% seen once. Time point of the sample: week 5, during vaccination. Each dose of the vaccine consisted of 300 ug of mutant IDH1 20-mer peptide, with topical imiquimod. A note on this clone: Its matching antigen is unknown.

The material was PBMCs, obtained from a glioma patient whose treatment included an IDH1 peptide vaccine. The sequence came from a woman aged 40 to 50 with glioma.

This chain's CDR3 is CASSPGQENTEAFF. CDR3 bases: TGTGCCAGCAGCCCGGGGCAGGAGAACACTGAAGCTTTCTTT. V is TRBV6-6 and J is TRBJ1-1; D possibly corresponds to TRBD1 (5 bases). The V end lost 6 bases, the J end lost 1 base, and 12 bases lay between the germline ends. This CDR3 contains 14 residues. Germline values: CDR1 MNHNY, CDR2 SVGAGI (reference sequence).